A selection of T cell receptor beta chains follows, all from one sample in a study of CD8 T cells in ankylosing spondylitis. A single record per CDR3 protein comes from TCRdb applying MiXCR to the 5' RACE reads. The sample has about 500,000 distinct CDR3 sequences, 12% seen once. What was sequenced was blood, either unsorted or a sorted T cell fraction (not recorded which). Every receptor here comes from a male donor with ankylosing spondylitis. Each CDR3 is given with its conserved first and last residue. The D gene is left open where the match is weak. Clone size is shown for a subset of rows, as once, few, many or a class of expanded clone.

V gene: TRBV20-1; D gene: TRBD2; J gene: TRBJ2-1; clone size: few; CDR3 protein: CSAFSGLAGGGEQFF; CDR3 DNA: TGCAGTGCATTCAGCGGACTAGCGGGAGGCGGTGAGCAGTTCTTC
V gene: TRBV11-2; D gene: TRBD2; J gene: TRBJ2-5; clone size: few; CDR3 protein: CASSSKGLAGVETQYF; CDR3 DNA: TGTGCCAGCAGCTCCAAGGGCCTAGCGGGAGTAGAGACCCAGTACTTC
V gene: TRBV20-1; D gene: TRBD2; J gene: TRBJ2-7; clone size: few; CDR3 protein: CSAILSGKTYEQYF; CDR3 DNA: TGCAGTGCTATTCTGAGCGGGAAAACCTACGAGCAGTACTTC
V gene: TRBV2; D gene: TRBD2; J gene: TRBJ2-5; clone size: few; CDR3 protein: CASSEGGFGTQYF; CDR3 DNA: TGTGCCAGCAGTGAGGGAGGGTTCGGGACCCAGTACTTC
V gene: TRBV20-1; D gene: .; J gene: TRBJ2-1; clone size: few; CDR3 protein: CSARAIFLYNEQFF; CDR3 DNA: TGCAGTGCTAGAGCTATTTTCCTTTACAATGAGCAGTTCTTC
V gene: TRBV11-2; D gene: .; J gene: TRBJ1-2; clone size: few; CDR3 protein: CASSVSRSDGYTF; CDR3 DNA: TGTGCCAGCAGCGTATCCAGGTCCGACGGCTACACCTTC
V gene: TRBV12-3/TRBV12-4; D gene: .; J gene: TRBJ1-5; clone size: many; CDR3 protein: CASSLAGRGQPQHF; CDR3 DNA: TGTGCCAGCAGCCTCGCCGGCAGAGGGCAGCCCCAGCATTTT
V gene: TRBV12-3/TRBV12-4; D gene: TRBD1; J gene: TRBJ1-2; clone size: few; CDR3 protein: CASSFRTGGDGGYTF; CDR3 DNA: TGTGCCAGCAGCTTTAGGACAGGGGGCGATGGTGGCTACACCTTC
V gene: TRBV20-1; D gene: TRBD1; J gene: TRBJ2-1; clone size: .; CDR3 protein: CSATPGTGVGQFF; CDR3 DNA: TGCAGTGCCACCCCCGGGACAGGGGTTGGGCAGTTCTTC
V gene: TRBV2; D gene: TRBD2; J gene: TRBJ2-5; clone size: few; CDR3 protein: CASSELAGEVETQYF; CDR3 DNA: TGTGCCAGCAGTGAATTAGCGGGAGAAGTAGAGACCCAGTACTTC
V gene: TRBV5-1; D gene: TRBD2; J gene: TRBJ2-1; clone size: .; CDR3 protein: CASSSRLAGDIDEQFF; CDR3 DNA: TGCGCCAGCAGCTCACGACTAGCGGGAGATATCGATGAGCAGTTCTTC
V gene: TRBV11-2; D gene: .; J gene: TRBJ2-1; clone size: many; CDR3 protein: CASSSGRGTLQFF; CDR3 DNA: TGTGCCAGCAGCTCGGGTAGGGGAACTTTACAGTTCTTC
V gene: TRBV20-1; D gene: TRBD2; J gene: TRBJ2-1; clone size: .; CDR3 protein: CSARGLAGGPNVGNEQFF; CDR3 DNA: TGCAGTGCTAGAGGTCTAGCGGGAGGGCCAAATGTAGGCAATGAGCAGTTCTTC
V gene: TRBV6-1; D gene: .; J gene: TRBJ2-1; clone size: few; CDR3 protein: CASSASRVEQFF; CDR3 DNA: TGTGCCAGCAGTGCTTCTAGAGTTGAGCAGTTCTTC
V gene: TRBV7-8; D gene: .; J gene: TRBJ2-5; clone size: .; CDR3 protein: CASSFGLLPQETQYF; CDR3 DNA: TGTGCCAGCAGCTTTGGACTCCTCCCCCAAGAGACCCAGTACTTC
V gene: TRBV7-2; D gene: TRBD1; J gene: TRBJ2-7; clone size: few; CDR3 protein: CASMRTGGYEQYF; CDR3 DNA: TGTGCCAGCATGCGGACAGGGGGTTACGAGCAGTACTTC
V gene: TRBV18; D gene: .; J gene: TRBJ1-1; clone size: .; CDR3 protein: CASSSRQVGAEAFF; CDR3 DNA: TGTGCCAGCTCATCGAGACAGGTGGGTGCTGAAGCTTTCTTT
V gene: TRBV9; D gene: .; J gene: TRBJ2-6; clone size: few; CDR3 protein: CASSVSTGGGSGANVLTF; CDR3 DNA: TGTGCCAGCAGCGTATCCACAGGTGGGGGTTCCGGGGCCAACGTCCTGACTTTC
V gene: TRBV6-1; D gene: .; J gene: TRBJ2-7; clone size: few; CDR3 protein: CASSEARVTGVLNEQYF; CDR3 DNA: TGTGCCAGCAGTGAAGCGCGGGTCACGGGGGTACTAAACGAGCAGTACTTC
V gene: TRBV20-1; D gene: TRBD2; J gene: TRBJ2-1; clone size: .; CDR3 protein: CSALLRTSGRHEQFF; CDR3 DNA: TGCAGTGCTCTCCTCCGGACTAGCGGGAGACATGAGCAGTTCTTC
V gene: TRBV7-7; D gene: .; J gene: TRBJ1-3; clone size: .; CDR3 protein: CASSLVREGSGNTIYF; CDR3 DNA: TGTGCCAGCAGCTTAGTGAGGGAAGGATCTGGAAACACCATATATTTT
V gene: TRBV14; D gene: TRBD2; J gene: TRBJ2-3; clone size: .; CDR3 protein: CASSLSLEGSGRMMQYF; CDR3 DNA: TGTGCCAGCAGCCTTTCTTTGGAGGGGAGCGGGAGAATGATGCAGTATTTT
V gene: TRBV16; D gene: .; J gene: TRBJ1-5; clone size: few; CDR3 protein: CASSQRDASNQPQHF; CDR3 DNA: TGTGCCAGCAGCCAAAGGGACGCCAGCAATCAGCCCCAGCATTTT
V gene: TRBV5-1; D gene: .; J gene: TRBJ2-6; clone size: many; CDR3 protein: CASSLDSSGANVLTF; CDR3 DNA: TGCGCCAGCAGCCTCGACAGCTCTGGGGCCAACGTCCTGACTTTC
V gene: TRBV5-6; D gene: TRBD1; J gene: TRBJ2-3; clone size: .; CDR3 protein: CASSLTGEGDTQYF; CDR3 DNA: TGTGCCAGCAGCTTGACAGGGGAAGGAGATACGCAGTATTTT
V gene: TRBV2; D gene: .; J gene: TRBJ2-2; clone size: few; CDR3 protein: CASSEPVSSPGELFF; CDR3 DNA: TGTGCCAGCAGTGAACCCGTCTCTAGCCCCGGGGAGCTGTTTTTT
V gene: TRBV20-1; D gene: .; J gene: TRBJ1-2; clone size: few; CDR3 protein: CSASANRANYGYTF; CDR3 DNA: TGCAGTGCTAGTGCGAACAGGGCCAACTATGGCTACACCTTC
V gene: TRBV27; D gene: TRBD1; J gene: TRBJ1-1; clone size: .; CDR3 protein: CASSLPKTGMNTEAFF; CDR3 DNA: TGTGCCAGCAGTTTACCGAAGACAGGGATGAACACTGAAGCTTTCTTT
V gene: TRBV27; D gene: TRBD1; J gene: TRBJ2-7; clone size: .; CDR3 protein: CASRRTGPPSGYEQYF; CDR3 DNA: TGTGCCAGCAGGAGGACAGGGCCCCCTTCGGGCTACGAGCAGTACTTC
V gene: TRBV5-4; D gene: .; J gene: TRBJ1-1; clone size: .; CDR3 protein: CASSLPFGNTEAFF; CDR3 DNA: TGTGCCAGCAGCTTACCGTTTGGCAACACTGAAGCTTTCTTT
V gene: TRBV10-3; D gene: .; J gene: TRBJ2-3; clone size: few; CDR3 protein: CAAAAARGSSTDTQYF; CDR3 DNA: TGTGCCGCCGCAGCAGCGCGGGGTTCTAGCACAGATACGCAGTATTTT